The 19 T cell receptor beta chains in this list originate from one sample, sequenced in a study of CD8 T cells in ankylosing spondylitis. Whole-study results and caveats: Among TCR beta sequences, a motif of several highly homologous variants appeared characteristic of ankylosing spondylitis blood.

No antigen has been assigned to these receptors. TCRdb re-analysed the 5' RACE reads in MiXCR, keeping a single row per CDR3 protein. The sample contains about 460,000 distinct CDR3 sequences, about 5.4% of which appear only once. Sample: blood, either unsorted or a sorted T cell fraction (not recorded which). All receptors come from a male donor with ankylosing spondylitis.

The chain recombines TRBV7-9 with TRBJ1-1; D is undetermined. The CDR3 consists of 14 residues. The germline V and J ends were trimmed by 0 bases and 7 bases, with 12 bases remaining between them. Germline V gives CDR1 SEHNR, CDR2 FQNEAQ (reference sequence). CDR3: CASSLARSRVEAFF. For the CDR3, the DNA is TGTGCCAGCAGCTTAGCTCGATCAAGGGTTGAAGCTTTCTTT.

This clonotype was seen many times. The rearrangement joins TRBV24-1 to TRBJ2-2, with TRBD2 matching 9 bases. Germline CDR1 and CDR2: KGHDR and SFDVKD. The CDR3 is made up of 17 amino acids. Losses at the gene ends were 4 bases for V and 1 base for J; bases not matched to a gene: 6. CDR3 in amino acids: CATSDPSSGENTGELFF. CDR3 DNA sequence: TGTGCCACCAGTGACCCCTCTAGCGGGGAGAACACCGGGGAGCTGTTTTTT.

This clonotype was detected many times. The chain recombines TRBV7-2 with TRBJ2-5, with 7 positions matching TRBD2. V lost 3 bases, J lost 9 bases, and 10 bases stayed unmatched. The CDR3 is 14 amino acids. CDR1 SGHTA and CDR2 FQGNSA come from the germline V gene. The CDR3 nucleotides read TGTGCCAGCAGCTTCAGTTTCCGGGGGGAAGCCCAGTACTTC. It specifies CASSFSFRGEAQYF. Looking up the rest from reference TRBV7-2 and TRBJ2-5 gives the full variable domain: GAGVSQSPSNKVTEKGKDVELRCDPISGHTALYWYRQSLGQGLEFLIYFQGNSAPDKSGLPSDRFSAERTGGSVSTLTIQRTQQEDSAVYLCASSFSFRGEAQYFGPGTRLLVL.

This clonotype was counted at least ten times. V gene TRBV4-3 combines with J gene TRBJ1-3; D unresolved. Germline CDR1 and CDR2: LGHNA and YSLEER. The V end lost 5 bases, the J end lost 0 bases, and 14 bases lay between the germline ends. The CDR3 contains 16 residues. CDR3 protein: CASSEALTVSGNTIYF. The CDR3 DNA sequence: TGCGCCAGCAGCGAAGCATTAACAGTCTCTGGAAACACCATATATTTT.

This clonotype was counted ten times or more. The CDR3 loop reads CSARGGAGDSPLHF. CDR3 nucleotide sequence: TGCAGTGCTAGAGGGGGGGCAGGGGATTCACCCCTCCACTTT. The chain recombines TRBV20-1 with TRBJ1-6; D might be TRBD1 (6 bases). V was trimmed by 1 base and J by 8 bases, leaving 12 bases between them. The CDR3 is made up of 14 amino acids. Per the germline V gene, CDR1 is DFQATT and CDR2 is SNEGSKA (reference sequence).

This chain connects TRBV2 to TRBJ1-5; a possible D gene is TRBD1 (5 bases). The CDR3 length is 12 residues. Germline CDR1 is SNHLY and CDR2 is FYNNEI. V was trimmed by 11 bases and J by 0 bases, leaving 8 bases between them. CDR3 nucleotide sequence: TGTGCCGCCAGGGATAGCAATCAGCCCCAGCATTTT. Its protein product is CAARDSNQPQHF.

The sample holds many counts of this clonotype. The genes are TRBV29-1 and TRBJ2-3; TRBD2 agrees at 8 bases. The CDR3 runs 14 residues. The germline V gene encodes CDR1 SQVTM and CDR2 ANQGSEA. The V gene end was trimmed by 2 bases and the J gene end by 5 bases; junction bases not matched to a gene: 6. The CDR3 sequence: CSVERRGAIDTQYF. CDR3 DNA sequence: TGCAGCGTTGAACGGCGGGGGGCCATAGATACGCAGTATTTT.

This chain uses TRBV5-1 with TRBJ2-5; D gene unclear. The germline V gene encodes CDR1 SGHRS and CDR2 YFSETQ. Trimming cost V 4 bases and J 3 bases, with 16 bases left between them. The CDR3 has 15 residues. For the CDR3, the DNA is TGCGCCAGCAGCAACCTCGGCCAGACCGAAGAGACCCAGTACTTC. It is translated as CASSNLGQTEETQYF. The full variable domain, in which reference TRBV5-1 and TRBJ2-5 provide the parts outside the CDR3, is KAGVTQTPRYLIKTRGQQVTLSCSPISGHRSVSWYQQTPGQGLQFLFEYFSETQRNKGNFPGRFSGRQFSNSRSEMNVSTLELGDSALYLCASSNLGQTEETQYFGPGTRLLVL.

This sequence joins TRBV28 and TRBJ1-5; D is perhaps TRBD1 (6 bases). Per germline, CDR1 MDHEN and CDR2 SYDVKM. Trimming shortened V by 1 base and J by 4 bases, and 17 bases separated the two germline ends. This CDR3 has 17 amino acids. This chain's CDR3 is CASSLSGGTGSNQPQHF. The DNA for the CDR3 is TGTGCCAGCAGTTTATCCGGGGGTACAGGGTCAAATCAGCCCCAGCATTTT.

In this sample, this clonotype turned up many times. The chain employs TRBV4-3 and TRBJ1-6; no firm D call. There are 13 residues in the CDR3. V was shortened by 2 bases and J by 7 bases, with 6 bases between the two germline ends. Germline V gives CDR1 LGHNA, CDR2 YSLEER. CDR3 loop: CASSQMANSPLHF. The CDR3 bases are TGCGCCAGCAGCCAAATGGCAAATTCACCCCTCCACTTT.

This clonotype turned up a few times. The chain is built from TRBV19 and TRBJ2-7; the match to TRBD1 covers 7 bases. V gave up 5 bases and J gave up 2 bases; unmatched junction bases: 9. Germline CDR1 LNHDA, CDR2 SQIVND (reference sequence). The CDR3 sequence is 15 residues long. CDR3 DNA: TGTGCCAGTAGTCCCCCCCGGGACAGAGCCTACGAGCAGTACTTC. As protein: CASSPPRDRAYEQYF. The full variable domain, completed using reference TRBV19 and TRBJ2-7, is DGGITQSPKYLFRKEGQNVTLSCEQNLNHDAMYWYRQDPGQGLRLIYYSQIVNDFQKGDIAEGYSVSREKKESFPLTVTSAQKNPTAFYLCASSPPRDRAYEQYFGPGTRLTVT.

J is TRBJ1-2 and V is TRBV13; D is uncertain. Germline V gene sequence: CDR1 PRHDT, CDR2 FYEKMQ (reference sequence). The CDR3 covers 13 residues. V lost 3 bases and J lost 8, with 13 bases in between. CDR3 sequence (DNA): TGTGCCAGCAGCTTGGGCACCACCTGGGGCTACACCTTC. It is translated as CASSLGTTWGYTF.

This clonotype has ten or more counts. V gene TRBV7-9 combines with J gene TRBJ1-5; D is perhaps TRBD1 (6 bases). The CDR3 is made up of 12 amino acids. Germline V gene lookup returns CDR1 SEHNR and CDR2 FQNEAQ (reference sequence). V was cut by 5 bases and J by 7 bases, with 9 bases left in between. The CDR3 protein is CASSLGQQPQHF. DNA for the CDR3: TGTGCCAGCAGCCTCGGACAGCAGCCCCAGCATTTT.

This clonotype was counted a few times. The CDR3 nucleotides are TGTGCCAGCAGCTCCGGACAGGGGGCTGGAGAGACCCAGTACTTC. Protein product: CASSSGQGAGETQYF. The J gene is TRBJ2-5, the V gene TRBV5-5; 11 nucleotides agree with TRBD1. There are 15 residues in the CDR3. The V segment lost 3 bases and the J segment 4 bases; nucleotides outside the gene matches: 5. Per the germline V gene, CDR1 is SGHKS and CDR2 is YYEKEE (reference sequence). Filled out from reference TRBV5-5 and TRBJ2-5, the complete variable domain reads DAGVTQSPTHLIKTRGQQVTLRCSPISGHKSVSWYQQVLGQGPQFIFQYYEKEERGRGNFPDRFSARQFPNYSSELNVNALLLGDSALYLCASSSGQGAGETQYFGPGTRLLVL.

This clonotype was recorded many times. The gene calls are TRBV29-1 and TRBJ1-1; D is unresolved. Germline CDR1 SQVTM, CDR2 ANQGSEA. Trimming took off 2 bases at V and 3 bases at J, with 4 bases between the two ends. This CDR3 has 11 amino acids. The CDR3 sequence is CSVESYTEAFF. As DNA, the CDR3 is TGCAGCGTTGAATCATACACTGAAGCTTTCTTT.

This clonotype was detected ten times or more. V usage is TRBV4-3 and J usage is TRBJ1-6; perhaps TRBD1 as D (5 bases). The V gene's germline CDR1 is LGHNA and CDR2 YSLEER. The CDR3 is 17 amino acids. The V end lost 5 bases, the J end lost 4 bases, and 18 bases lay between the germline ends. CDR3: CASSSYDPGQYNSPLHF. The CDR3 DNA is TGCGCCAGCAGCTCTTACGACCCCGGACAATATAATTCACCCCTCCACTTT.

Ten or more counts support this clonotype. J is TRBJ1-1 and V is TRBV5-1; tentatively, D is TRBD1 (6 bases). This CDR3 contains 15 residues. V lost 2 bases and J 2 bases, leaving 13 bases between the germline ends. The germline V gene encodes CDR1 SGHRS and CDR2 YFSETQ. The CDR3 nucleotides read TGCGCCAGCAGCTTTGCTGCAGGGGTAAACACTGAAGCTTTCTTT. Translated, it gives CASSFAAGVNTEAFF.

In its sample, this clonotype was seen many times. J is TRBJ1-1 and V is TRBV7-8; 8 bases align to TRBD1. Trimming took 4 bases from V and 4 from J; bases not matched to a gene: 11. Germline assignment: CDR1 SGHVS and CDR2 FQNEAQ. This CDR3 contains 16 residues. The CDR3 DNA reads TGTGCCAGCAGCTCCCGGACAGGGAAGGTTGGCACTGAAGCTTTCTTT. Its translation: CASSSRTGKVGTEAFF.

The sample holds many counts of this clonotype. The chain employs TRBV4-3 and TRBJ2-2, with D possibly TRBD2 on 5 matching bases. Trimming left V 0 bases short and J 3 bases short, with 8 bases between. Germline lookup yields CDR1 LGHNA and CDR2 YSLEER. CDR3 length: 15 amino acids. In DNA, the CDR3 is TGCGCCAGCAGCCAAGATCCCGGGGACACCGGGGAGCTGTTTTTT. It specifies CASSQDPGDTGELFF.